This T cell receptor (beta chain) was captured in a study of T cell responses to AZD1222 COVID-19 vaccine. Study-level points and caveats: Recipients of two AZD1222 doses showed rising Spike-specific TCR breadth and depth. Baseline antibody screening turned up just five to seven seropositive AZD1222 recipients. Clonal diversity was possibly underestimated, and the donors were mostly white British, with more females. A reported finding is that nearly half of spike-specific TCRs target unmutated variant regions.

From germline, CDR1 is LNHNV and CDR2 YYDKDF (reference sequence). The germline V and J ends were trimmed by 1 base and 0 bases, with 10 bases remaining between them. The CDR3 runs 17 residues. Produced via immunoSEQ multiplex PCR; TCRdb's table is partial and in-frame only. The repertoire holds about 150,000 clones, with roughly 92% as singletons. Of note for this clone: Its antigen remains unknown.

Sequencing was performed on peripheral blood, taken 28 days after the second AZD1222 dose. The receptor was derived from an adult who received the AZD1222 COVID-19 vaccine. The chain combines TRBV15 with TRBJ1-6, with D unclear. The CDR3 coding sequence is TGTGCCACCAGCAGAGTTCTGCCGAGCTCCTATAATTCACCCCTCCACTTT. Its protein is CATSRVLPSSYNSPLHF.